Listed below are T cell receptor beta chains from one sample, sequenced in a study of T cell responses to AZD1222 COVID-19 vaccine. Clones were sequenced by immunoSEQ multiplex PCR, and TCRdb holds only the in-frame ones, with some missing. This table holds fewer than 250,000 clones, 85% to 95% found once. This specimen consisted of peripheral blood, obtained on day 0 of MenACWY control vaccination. The receptors were gathered from an adult in good health. CDR3s include the opening cysteine and the closing phenylalanine or tryptophan. The order of the fields is V gene, J gene, CDR3 length, D gene, clone size, CDR3 DNA, CDR3 protein. The D gene is left open where the match is weak. The size of a clone is reported for some rows only, either as once, few or many, or as a class for expanded clones.

>TRBV3-1/TRBV3-2|TRBJ2-7|14|-|few
TGTGCCAGCAGCCAAGATGGTCCAGGGGCCGAGCAGTACTTC
CASSQDGPGAEQYF
>TRBV6-5|TRBJ2-2|13|-|-
TGTGCCAGCACTATAGGGGGTCCCGGGGAGCTGTTTTTT
CASTIGGPGELFF
>TRBV5-6|TRBJ1-4|11|-|-
TGTGCCAGCAGCTCCAGTGAAAAACTGTTTTTT
CASSSSEKLFF
>TRBV6-2/TRBV6-3|TRBJ1-5|15|-|-
TGTGCCAGCAGTTTCGGGTATTGGGGGAATCAGCCCCAGCATTTT
CASSFGYWGNQPQHF
>TRBV10-3|TRBJ1-1|14|TRBD1|-
TGTGCCATCAGTGAAGGTCAGGGGGACACTGAAGCTTTCTTT
CAISEGQGDTEAFF
>TRBV10-2|TRBJ2-3|15|TRBD2|-
TGCGCCAGCACCCGAGCGGGGGGGCAAACAGATACGCAGTATTTT
CASTRAGGQTDTQYF
>TRBV5-1|TRBJ1-2|17|-|-
TGCGCCAGCAGCTACGGGACCGCTGTTATGGCTACAAATGGCTACACCTTC
CASSYGTAVMATNGYTF
>TRBV4-1|TRBJ2-5|17|-|-
TGCGCCAGCAGCCAAACAGCCGGGACAGACCTGGGGGGGACCCAGTACTTC
CASSQTAGTDLGGTQYF
>TRBV5-4|TRBJ1-1|14|TRBD1|-
TGTGCCAGCAGCCTAGGGACAGGGGAGACTGAAGCTTTCTTT
CASSLGTGETEAFF
>TRBV12-3/TRBV12-4|TRBJ2-7|13|-|-
TGTGCCAGCAGTGGGCTTACCTACTACGAGCAGTACTTC
CASSGLTYYEQYF
>TRBV7-7|TRBJ2-5|15|-|-
TGTGCTAGCAGCTTAGGACGACTATTTGAGGAGACCCAGTACTTC
CASSLGRLFEETQYF